This TCR beta chain was recorded in a study of shared clonotypes between healthy human individuals. The method was immunoSEQ multiplex PCR; TCRdb's version includes in-frame clones alone and lacks a portion of them. Of a few million clones in the sample, 93% were seen once. A word on this clone: Its antigen is currently unknown.

Study-level points and caveats: Generation of non-shared clonotypes was less probable than generation of clonotypes shared by all four donors.

CDR1 MNHEY and CDR2 SMNVEV come from the germline V gene (reference sequence). V gave up 7 bases and J gave up 7 bases; unmatched junction bases: 6. The CDR3 loop spans 13 amino acids. Naive CD8 cells were CD45RO-negative, positively selected for CCR7, excluding terminally differentiated effector memory CD45RA+ cells. This receptor was identified in a man aged 18 to 35 in good health. Some clones in this sample may be carry-over from other donors' samples. The material sequenced was naive CD8+ T cells from PBMCs. The chain joins TRBV27 to TRBJ2-1; 8 positions agree with TRBD2. CDR3 amino acids: CASNPGTRNEQFF. CDR3 coding DNA: TGTGCCAGCAACCCCGGGACTAGGAATGAGCAGTTCTTC.